The subject of this entry is one T cell receptor (beta chain). The sample's time point: peak reinfection, 3 to 8 weeks after reinfection detection. TCR sequencing was done directly ex vivo on sorted cells, without expansion in vitro. A couple of donors provided sorted CD3+ CD8+ CD45RO- naive CD8 T cells at all three reinfection time points. This entry is derived from a study of memory CD8 T cells in hepatitis C reinfection. Study in general: Between 3 and 8 weeks after reinfection detection, peak samples were drawn.

The CDR3 consists of 13 residues. In germline, CDR1 is SGHNT, CDR2 YYREEE (reference sequence). The V gene lost 6 bases and the J gene lost 4 bases, with 13 bases spanning the gap. Sequenced by immunoSEQ multiplex PCR; TCRdb stores in-frame clones only, minus some. The sample carries 35,000 to 55,000 clones, more than 75% recorded once. This chain uses TRBV5-4 with TRBJ1-2; perhaps TRBD1 as D (6 bases). This receptor was obtained from a young man with hepatitis C virus infection. Sequencing input: naive CD8+ T cells sorted from blood. CDR3: CASTLQGSYGYTF. CDR3 bases: TGTGCCAGCACTCTACAGGGAAGCTATGGCTACACCTTC.